Presented here are 5 T cell receptor beta chains from one specimen sequenced in a study of blood T cells in healthy people across ages (dated by TCRdb to 2013 to 2016). The protocol used for the library was 5' RACE. Sequenced on an Illumina HiSeq 2500. A second PCR of about 6 to 12 cycles was run with a J-beta primer mix and a sample-barcoded 5' primer. TCRdb itself trimmed the public reads at Q25 with fastp, ran MiXCR and retained productive beta chains. Rows with one shared CDR3 protein collapse into an entry with the most common genes and DNA. This sample lists hundreds of thousands of distinct CDR3 sequences; roughly 32% were detected once. The top ten clonotypes cover less than 20% of the sample. Sequencing used blood. The receptor set was obtained from a woman of 80 years or more in good health. Donor details come from another sample of the same person, matched by shared clones.

Concerning this clonotype: This CDR3 is missing its conserved last phenylalanine or tryptophan, likely due to a read error. The rearrangement links TRBV12-3 or TRBV12-4 to TRBJ1-1; D is possibly TRBD1 (6 bases). Trimming took 0 bases from V and 0 from J, leaving 17 bases between them. CDR3 length equals 18 residues. The CDR3 protein is CASSLALSQGTMNTEAFC. CDR3 nucleotides: TGTGCCAGCAGTTTAGCGCTAAGCCAGGGGACCATGAACACTGAAGCTTTCTGT.

This clonotype was counted many times. The chain has TRBV20-1 and TRBJ2-3, with 9 bases identical to TRBD2. Germline V gene lookup returns CDR1 DFQATT and CDR2 SNEGSKA (reference sequence). There are 13 residues in the CDR3. The V and J ends lost 6 bases and 2 bases, in that order; junction bases with no gene match: 3. CDR3 sequence: CSAKRGVTDTQYF. The CDR3 region has the DNA TGCAGTGCGAAGCGGGGGGTCACAGATACGCAGTATTTT.

The chain is built from TRBV20-1 and TRBJ1-5; perhaps TRBD1 as D (5 bases). The ends were cut back, 6 bases at V and 0 bases at J, with 12 bases in the middle. CDR1 and CDR2 (germline): DFQATT, SNEGSKA (reference sequence). CDR3 length equals 14 residues. Here the CDR3 DNA reads TGCAGTGCCGAAGACAGATATAGCAATCAGCCCCAGCATTTT. Translation gives CSAEDRYSNQPQHF.

The chain couples TRBV10-3 to TRBJ1-1; 8 nucleotides match TRBD1. Trimming took 0 bases from V and 4 from J; bases not matched to a gene: 1. There are 14 residues in the CDR3. Per germline, CDR1 ENHRY and CDR2 SYGVKD. In DNA form, the CDR3 reads TGTGCCATCAGTGAGTCCGGACAGGGCACTGAAGCTTTCTTT. Protein sequence: CAISESGQGTEAFF.

The sample holds many counts of this clonotype. The chain carries TRBV5-6 and TRBJ1-2, with 8 bases matching TRBD1. Germline V gives CDR1 SGHDT, CDR2 YYEEEE. Trimming removed 4 bases from V and 2 bases from J; junction bases left unmatched: 7. The CDR3 extends over 15 amino acids. The CDR3: CASSPTRDRNYGYTF. The CDR3 DNA reads as TGTGCCAGCAGCCCAACGAGGGACAGGAACTATGGCTACACCTTC.